This T cell receptor (beta chain) was retrieved from a study of blood T cell repertoires in COVID-19. Whole-study context: Acute-phase and convalescent COVID-19 samples originated in the United States, Italy and Spain.

Per the original data handling: Quantification of nucleated cells was approximated via reference gene primer amplification. Clones were sequenced by immunoSEQ multiplex PCR, and TCRdb holds only the in-frame ones, with some missing. V and J calls and clone size follow that table, whereas D and trimming were derived from the DNA. The sample lists about 69,000 clones, under 85% occurring once. Germline V gene lookup returns CDR1 SGHDN and CDR2 FVKESK. Trimming left V 5 bases short and J 6 bases short, with 12 bases between. There are 13 residues in the CDR3. This chain links TRBV14 with TRBJ2-3; D may be TRBD1 (5 bases). The clonotype originates from a man between 45 and 60 years old with COVID-19, enrolled during active disease. Sequencing was carried out using peripheral blood. The CDR3 spells CASSFAGPDTQYF. The CDR3 DNA follows: TGTGCCAGCAGCTTCGCAGGGCCGGATACGCAGTATTTT.